One sample yielded the 31 T cell receptor beta chains listed below, sequenced in a study of T cell responses to AZD1222 COVID-19 vaccine. Libraries were prepared by immunoSEQ multiplex PCR; TCRdb keeps only in-frame clonotypes and omits some of them. Of 90,000 to 150,000 clones detected, more than 75% appear once; the ten largest clones hold just under 10%. The specimen was peripheral blood, collected on day 0 of AZD1222 vaccination. The receptors were gathered from an adult in good health.

In this sample, this clone turned up once. The chain is built from TRBV21-1 and TRBJ1-1; TRBD1, the D gene given by the table, was not confirmed from the DNA. TRBV21-1 is a recognized pseudogene. This CDR3 contains 14 residues. The CDR3: CASTTDSTIIGAFF. CDR3 sequence (DNA): TGTGCCAGCACCACGGACAGTACGATTATCGGAGCTTTCTTT.

The chain recombines TRBV4-1 with TRBJ2-1; D call uncertain. The CDR3 extends over 15 amino acids. V was shortened by 1 base and J by 4 bases, with 11 bases between the two germline ends. From germline, CDR1 is MGHRA and CDR2 YSYEKL. CDR3 bases: TGCGCCAGCAGCCAAGTAGTGGGTCCTTACAATGAGCAGTTCTTC. Protein: CASSQVVGPYNEQFF.

This sequence joins TRBV3-1 (or the pseudogene TRBV3-2) and TRBJ2-7, with 9 nucleotides matching TRBD2. With 0 bases clipped from V and 7 bases from J, the junction kept 13 bases outside the gene matches. The CDR3 totals 17 residues. Germline CDR1 is LGHDT and CDR2 is YNNKEL (reference sequence). The CDR3 DNA reads TGTGCCAGCAGCCAAGATTGGATAGCGGGGGCCCCGGGGGAGCAGTACTTC. Residues: CASSQDWIAGAPGEQYF.

The chain has TRBV5-8 and TRBJ2-7; 10 bases agree with TRBD1. J gave up 2 bases and V 5 bases, and 4 bases lay outside the gene matches. CDR1 and CDR2 (germline): SGHTS, YDEGEE. The CDR3 contains 14 residues. The CDR3 sequence: CASRFGQGAYEQYF. The CDR3 DNA sequence: TGTGCCAGCAGATTTGGACAGGGGGCCTACGAGCAGTACTTC.

The gene calls are TRBV5-5 and TRBJ1-2; D is unclear. The V end lost 0 bases, the J end lost 4 bases, and 4 bases lay between the germline ends. In germline, CDR1 is SGHKS, CDR2 YYEKEE (reference sequence). The length of the CDR3 is 12 residues. In DNA, the CDR3 is TGTGCCAGCAGCTTGGGGCCCTATGGCTACACCTTC. Its protein is CASSLGPYGYTF.

The chain couples TRBV30 to TRBJ1-1; 8 nucleotides agree with TRBD1. The V gene's germline CDR1 is GTSNPN and CDR2 SVGIG (reference sequence). The V segment lost 8 bases and the J segment 1 base; nucleotides outside the gene matches: 9. This CDR3 has 14 amino acids. CDR3 in DNA: TGTGCCCGTACCACCGGGACAGGGAACACTGAAGCTTTCTTT. It codes for CARTTGTGNTEAFF.

The chain recombines TRBV11-2 with TRBJ2-7, with 12 positions matching TRBD2. This CDR3 has 16 residues. J gave up 0 bases and V 4 bases, and 4 bases lay outside the gene matches. From germline, CDR1 is SGHAT and CDR2 FQNNGV. CDR3 loop: CASSSWTSGISYEQYF. In DNA, the CDR3 is TGTGCCAGCAGCTCGTGGACTAGCGGGATCTCCTACGAGCAGTACTTC.

This chain joins TRBV7-9 and TRBJ1-2, with 10 nucleotides matching TRBD1. Germline CDR1 and CDR2: SEHNR and FQNEAQ (reference sequence). Trimming removed 1 base from V and 8 bases from J; junction bases left unmatched: 10. This CDR3 is 16 amino acids long. The CDR3 loop is CASSLGETGGAGGYTF. Here the CDR3 DNA reads TGTGCCAGCAGCTTAGGAGAGACAGGGGGCGCCGGGGGCTACACCTTC.

This clone was counted a single time. This chain links TRBV7-3 with TRBJ2-3; 9 bases agree with TRBD1. Germline CDR1 and CDR2: SGHTA and FQGTGA. CDR3 length equals 18 residues. The V and J ends lost 0 bases and 2 bases, in that order; junction bases with no gene match: 9. CDR3: CASSLTGFGTGNTDTQYF. The DNA for the CDR3 is TGTGCCAGCAGCTTAACCGGGTTTGGGACAGGGAACACAGATACGCAGTATTTT.

The chain joins TRBV12-3 or TRBV12-4 to TRBJ1-4; D gene ambiguous. With 3 bases removed from V and 7 bases from J, the gap between germline ends came to 9 bases. This CDR3 spans 13 amino acids. CDR3 loop: CASSLAPREKLFF. The CDR3 region has the DNA TGTGCCAGCAGTTTGGCCCCTCGTGAAAAACTGTTTTTT.

This chain connects TRBV6-1 to TRBJ1-5; 9 bases line up with TRBD1. The germline CDR1 and CDR2 sequences are MNHNS and SASEGT. CDR3 size: 17 residues. With 4 bases clipped from V and 4 bases from J, the junction kept 11 bases outside the gene matches. CDR3 nucleotides: TGTGCCAGCAGTGCACAGGGGGCATTCGCTAGGAATCAGCCCCAGCATTTT. This sequence encodes CASSAQGAFARNQPQHF.

V usage is TRBV4-1 and J usage is TRBJ2-7, with D perhaps matching TRBD2 (5 bases). Germline CDR1 MGHRA, CDR2 YSYEKL. The CDR3 has 15 residues. V was clipped by 0 bases and J by 0 bases, with 9 bases between them. The CDR3 sequence is CASSQEPSSSYEQYF. The CDR3 nucleotides read TGCGCCAGCAGCCAAGAACCTAGCAGCTCCTACGAGCAGTACTTC.

V usage is TRBV2 and J usage is TRBJ2-1, with D perhaps being TRBD1 or TRBD2 (5 bases each). The length of the CDR3 is 12 residues. Per the germline V gene, CDR1 is SNHLY and CDR2 is FYNNEI. V shed 8 bases and J shed 4 bases, with 9 bases lying between them. CDR3 sequence reads: CASSGGYNEQFF. CDR3 DNA: TGTGCCAGCTCTGGGGGTTACAATGAGCAGTTCTTC.

The V and J genes are TRBV6-2 or TRBV6-3 and TRBJ2-7; D not certain. The CDR3 sequence is 12 residues long. Trimming took 6 bases from V and 0 from J, leaving 6 bases between them. Germline CDR1 and CDR2: MNHEY and SVGEGT. This CDR3 is CASSQYSYEQYF. In nucleotides, the CDR3 is TGTGCCAGCAGCCAATACTCCTACGAGCAGTACTTC.

V gene TRBV29-1 combines with J gene TRBJ2-5; D may be TRBD2 (7 bases). Germline CDR1 and CDR2: SQVTM and ANQGSEA. The CDR3 has 14 residues. Trimming took off 7 bases at V and 2 bases at J, with 17 bases between the two ends. The CDR3 region is CSASGGAGQETQYF. The CDR3 nucleotides read TGCAGCGCTTCGGGGGGCGCGGGGCAAGAGACCCAGTACTTC.

This clone was counted a few times. The chain carries TRBV18 and TRBJ2-7; D is uncertain. V gave up 0 bases and J gave up 2 bases, with 8 bases separating them. Germline V gene lookup returns CDR1 KGHSH and CDR2 LQKENI. The CDR3 totals 14 residues. Here the CDR3 DNA reads TGTGCCAGCTCACCACCCGACAACCCCTACGAGCAGTACTTC. Translating it yields CASSPPDNPYEQYF.

The rearrangement uses TRBV7-9 and TRBJ1-2; D perhaps matches TRBD1 (6 bases). The ends were cut back, 5 bases at V and 4 bases at J, with 20 bases in the middle. CDR1 is SEHNR and CDR2 is FQNEAQ in the germline V gene (reference sequence). The CDR3 is 16 amino acids. The CDR3 loop is CASSLTDVQGIYGYTF. The CDR3 DNA follows: TGTGCCAGCAGCCTTACGGATGTTCAGGGGATCTATGGCTACACCTTC.

The rearrangement uses TRBV4-3 and TRBJ2-5; TRBD2 matches 13 bases. Germline CDR1 reads LGHNA; CDR2 reads YSLEER. There are 16 residues in the CDR3. Germline trimming cut 7 bases from V and 2 bases from J; bases unmatched to any gene: 7. The CDR3 reads CASTKGLAGAQETQYF. The DNA for the CDR3 is TGCGCCAGCACGAAAGGACTAGCGGGAGCGCAAGAGACCCAGTACTTC.

This chain uses TRBV15 with TRBJ1-5; D is undetermined. Germline V gene sequence: CDR1 LNHNV, CDR2 YYDKDF (reference sequence). V lost 0 bases to trimming and J lost 11 bases, with 8 bases between them. The CDR3 extends over 12 amino acids. CDR3 region: CATSRDASTQHF. CDR3 coding DNA: TGTGCCACCAGCAGAGATGCCAGCACCCAGCATTTT.

In this sample, this clone turned up a few times. The chain combines TRBV18 with TRBJ2-7; 11 bases align to TRBD1. After removal of 3 bases from V and 5 bases from J, the junction contained 0 bases not matched to a gene. The germline gives CDR1 KGHSH, CDR2 LQKENI. The CDR3 length is 13 residues. CDR3 sequence reads: CASSPGQGDEQYF. CDR3 DNA sequence: TGTGCCAGCTCACCGGGACAGGGGGACGAGCAGTACTTC.

This clone came up a few times. This rearrangement joins TRBV28 to TRBJ2-1; TRBD2 agrees at 9 bases. The germline gives CDR1 MDHEN, CDR2 SYDVKM. With V trimmed by 3 bases and J by 6 bases, 6 bases remained unmatched. The CDR3 loop spans 15 amino acids. The CDR3 DNA follows: TGTGCCAGCAGTTTGGGAGCGGGAGGCTTCAATGAGCAGTTCTTC. It codes for CASSLGAGGFNEQFF.

J is TRBJ2-7 and V is TRBV29-1; no firm D call. Trimming took 0 bases from V and 7 from J, leaving 7 bases between them. Germline loops: CDR1 SQVTM, CDR2 ANQGSEA. The CDR3 is 11 amino acids. The CDR3 here is CSVEDIREQYF. CDR3 sequence (DNA): TGCAGCGTTGAAGATATTCGGGAGCAGTACTTC.

This clone was detected only once. The rearrangement links TRBV28 to TRBJ2-5, with D perhaps matching TRBD1 or TRBD2 (5 bases each). Germline V gene lookup returns CDR1 MDHEN and CDR2 SYDVKM. The CDR3 covers 11 residues. Trimming removed 6 bases from V and 7 bases from J, with 9 bases in between. CDR3 DNA sequence: TGTGCCAGCAGGGGGGTTGGGACCCAGTACTTC. Amino acids: CASRGVGTQYF.

The CDR3 reads CASSLEAGLRGGYF. The CDR3 nucleotides read TGTGCCAGCAGCTTAGAGGCGGGTCTTAGAGGGGGGTACTTC. The V and J genes are TRBV7-2 and TRBJ2-5; D possibly corresponds to TRBD1 (6 bases). Germline CDR1 SGHTA, CDR2 FQGNSA. Trimming removed 1 base from V and 13 bases from J, with 19 bases in between. The CDR3 is made up of 14 amino acids.

This clone was recorded only once. This chain links TRBV21-1 with TRBJ1-1; TRBD1, the D gene given by the table, was not confirmed from the DNA. TRBV21-1 is shown as a pseudogene. The CDR3 covers 15 residues. The CDR3 protein is CASSVCRDRAAEAFF. In nucleotides, the CDR3 is TGTGCCAGCAGCGTATGCCGGGACAGAGCCGCTGAAGCTTTCTTT.

This chain joins TRBV7-3 and TRBJ1-1; no clear D gene. V lost 0 bases and J 4 bases, leaving 6 bases between the germline ends. Germline V CDR1 and CDR2: SGHTA, FQGTGA. The CDR3 covers 13 residues. CDR3 DNA sequence: TGTGCCAGCAGCTTAACGGAGGGCACTGAAGCTTTCTTT. Translating it yields CASSLTEGTEAFF.

The chain carries TRBV7-8 and TRBJ2-7; 7 nucleotides agree with TRBD1. Losses at the gene ends were 5 bases for V and 2 bases for J; bases not matched to a gene: 9. CDR1 is SGHVS and CDR2 is FQNEAQ in the germline V gene. This CDR3 has 15 residues. CDR3 residues: CASSPRRGRTYEQYF. The CDR3 bases are TGTGCCAGCAGCCCTCGAAGGGGGCGCACCTACGAGCAGTACTTC.

The rearrangement uses TRBV3-1 (or the pseudogene TRBV3-2) and TRBJ2-1; 10 nucleotides align to TRBD2. CDR1 and CDR2 (germline): LGHDT, YNNKEL (reference sequence). V was clipped by 0 bases and J by 8 bases; unmatched bases: 7. This CDR3 region has 16 residues. CDR3 nucleotide sequence: TGTGCCAGCAGCCAAGATTGGAGCGGGGGGGTTGATGAGCAGTTCTTC. This gives the protein CASSQDWSGGVDEQFF.

The rearrangement links TRBV10-3 to TRBJ2-1; D perhaps matches TRBD1 (7 bases). The length of the CDR3 is 16 residues. Germline V lookup: CDR1 ENHRY, CDR2 SYGVKD. The germline V and J ends were trimmed by 2 bases and 3 bases, with 14 bases remaining between them. CDR3 sequence (DNA): TGTGCCATCAGTGAGACCTCAGGGGGGCTCTACAATGAGCAGTTCTTC. Protein: CAISETSGGLYNEQFF.

This clone was recorded a few times. This chain connects TRBV30 to TRBJ2-2, with TRBD1 matching over 7 bases. Germline V CDR1 and CDR2: GTSNPN, SVGIG (reference sequence). The CDR3 loop spans 13 amino acids. Trimming cost V 3 bases and J 6 bases; bases outside gene matches: 4. As DNA, the CDR3 is TGTGCCTGGAGCCGACAGGGCCCCGGGGAGCTGTTTTTT. This translates into CAWSRQGPGELFF.

This rearrangement joins TRBV27 to TRBJ1-5, with a tentative D call TRBD1 (5 bases). V lost 1 base and J lost 0, with 13 bases in between. The CDR3 runs 17 residues. CDR1 and CDR2 from the germline V gene are MNHEY and SMNVEV (reference sequence). CDR3 DNA sequence: TGTGCCAGCAGTTTATTTGCCAGGGACTATAGCAATCAGCCCCAGCATTTT. It is translated as CASSLFARDYSNQPQHF.